This T cell receptor (beta chain) was captured by sequencing in a study of Ad26.COV2.S vaccination and SARS-CoV-2 variants. In the study overall: The study gave Ad26.COV2.S intramuscularly, once or twice 56 days apart.

Findings and caveats of the study: The analyses of TCR breadth and depth may have understated the size of total T cell responses. Similar non-spike TCR breadth was observed in recipients of vaccine and of placebo.

With respect to this clone: Its matching antigen is unknown.

Some clones are missing from TCRdb's copy, which holds only in-frame ones; the method was immunoSEQ multiplex PCR. The table shows hundreds of thousands of clones, with around 90% occurring only once. Treatment noted: around 19 received Ad26.COV2.S at low or high dose, single or two shots; 5 received placebo; per-sample allocation not given. Each sample was drawn 63 days after the first injection (of vaccine or placebo). In Boston, the donor was an adult between 18-55 years of age. From germline, CDR1 is PRHDT and CDR2 FYEKMQ (reference sequence). V lost 8 bases and J lost 2; bases outside the gene matches: 7. This CDR3 spans 14 amino acids.

The TCR sequence derives from a person between 18 and 60 years old who received the Ad26.COV2.S COVID-19 vaccine or a placebo. The chain joins TRBV13 to TRBJ2-7; 9 positions match TRBD1. Material: peripheral blood, obtained in a trial of Ad26.COV2.S vaccine versus placebo. The CDR3 nucleotides are TGTGCCAGCGGCGAGGGGACAGGGACCTACGAGCAGTACTTC. This codes for CASGEGTGTYEQYF.